Listed here is a single TCR beta chain. Its antigen is currently not known. Within one base of it there is no much larger clone, and no base qualities were kept. TCR cDNA was synthesized by 5'RACE template switching, through which a universal primer site and unique molecular identifiers were introduced. Priming of cDNA synthesis was performed from both the TCR alpha and TCR beta constant segments. Libraries were amplified in two PCR steps, with sample barcodes and sequencing adapters added in the second step. Sequencing of the libraries was done on either Illumina HiSeq 2500 (2x100 bp) or NovaSeq (2x150 bp). The authors processed their data as follows. Demultiplexing of reads and collapsing into UMI consensus sequences were performed with MIGEC, and V(D)J alignment was carried out with MiXCR. Vaccine-responding clonotypes were defined with edgeR using replicate PBMC samples, requiring FDR below 0.01 and a log2 fold change above 5 up to day 15. Each bulk clonotype was labeled CD4 or CD8 based on which sequenced repertoire, CD4 or CD8, contained the clonotype at higher abundance. Using fastp at Q25 and MiXCR, TCRdb reprocessed the public reads and kept productive beta chains. A single entry per CDR3 protein holds the most common genes and DNA from its merged rows. TCRdb, not the authors, supplied the V and J calls. The sample data list a few hundred thousand distinct CDR3 sequences, and roughly a fifth of these were observed just once. The ten top clones hold roughly an eighth of the sample.

The CDR3 holds 14 amino acids from the cysteine to the phenylalanine. Only CDR3 DNA remains: 42 bases, in frame from the first base. The germline V gene sets CDR1 to MGHDK and CDR2 to SYGVNS. Trimming removed 0 bases from V and 4 bases from J, leaving 7 bases between the germline ends. Sample treatment or condition, as interpreted from the label and publication: live attenuated yellow fever vaccine strain. Two biological replicates of bulk PBMCs were collected at each blood-draw timepoint. A standard Ficoll-Paque protocol was used to isolate PBMCs from peripheral blood. TriZol was used to extract RNA from bulk PBMCs, CD4 and CD8 fractions, and dextramer-positive and dextramer-negative fractions. The data are from a study of T cells after yellow fever vaccination (dated by TCRdb to between 2017 and 2020). Study-wide context: The SMART-Seq v4 Ultra Low Input RNA kit was used to prepare libraries from fractions with low cell numbers. To track T-cell clones before and after primary and booster YFV17D yellow fever vaccination, bulk TCR alpha and beta repertoires were sequenced longitudinally. Two healthy male donors, one aged 18 to 30 and one aged 30 to 40 years, made up the cohort. Blood was collected at multiple timepoints before and after primary and secondary immunization, and bulk PBMC replicates and cell subsets were isolated. What the authors observed across the whole study: Compared with the primary T-cell response, the secondary T-cell response was weaker but faster, peaking on day 5 rather than day 15. Because the study included only two donors, the extent to which the findings can be generalized is limited. After the booster, most clones that had expanded after primary vaccination were detected again (around 96% of CD4 and around nine tenths of CD8), suggesting broad maintenance of memory. Computational filtering was needed because FACS-sorted repertoires could contain abundant contaminating clonotypes from the bulk population. A small fraction of clonotypes showed up in both the CD4 and CD8 compartments, probably as a result of convergent recombination.

This TCR derives from a man aged 25-40 years who received the YFV17D yellow fever vaccine. Sequencing was performed on PBMCs, taken 15 days after the yellow fever booster vaccination. The V and J segments used are TRBV25-1 and TRBJ2-1; a confident D gene designation cannot be given. In nucleotide form, the sequence is TGTGCCAGCAGTGAATATTATGGATACAATGAGCAGTTCTTC. This encodes CASSEYYGYNEQFF.